Given below is one T cell receptor beta chain in context. Antigen specificity is unknown. The data were produced by immunoSEQ multiplex PCR, yet TCRdb's version contains in-frame clones alone and is incomplete. The sample yields 100,000 or so clones, 80% to 95% seen once. The J segment lost 1 base and the V segment lost 3 bases, leaving 0 bases of the junction unmatched. Germline V gene data show CDR1 as KGHSH and CDR2 as LQKENI. There are 15 residues in the CDR3. The entry originates in a study of siplizumab effects on memory and regulatory T cells. Overall study findings and caveats: Alloreactive sequences tracing back to unstimulated CD4+ memory cells fell significantly with siplizumab. Proliferating CD4+ or CD8+ clones, roughly 75-95% of them, lacked an assignable naive or memory phenotype. Unstimulated subsets were the mapping target of only a minor fraction of alloreactive clones.

Sequences were obtained from non-Treg CD4+ T cells sorted from blood. The chain employs TRBV18 and TRBJ2-1, with TRBD1 matching over 10 bases. This TCR was sampled from a human donor in good health. The CDR3 sequence: CASSPGQGSYNEQFF. CDR3 DNA: TGTGCCAGCTCACCGGGACAGGGGTCCTACAATGAGCAGTTCTTC.